This T cell receptor beta chain appears in the sequencing data of a study of blood T cells in healthy people across ages. Next came a second PCR, run for about 7 to 12 cycles, which used a sample-barcoded 5' primer along with a J-beta primer mix. A 12-random-nucleotide template-switch adaptor tagged each cDNA molecule. TCRdb used MiXCR to reprocess the 5' RACE reads, holding one entry per CDR3 protein. The table records over 1,500,000 distinct CDR3 sequences, roughly 43% of them present only once. Study findings and constraints: A roughly linear fall in TCR beta diversity per million T cells was seen with increasing age. Calculation of diversity from one million T cells yielded estimates considered to be underestimates.

The CDR3 contains 18 residues. The V gene lost 2 bases and the J gene lost 7 bases, with 26 bases spanning the gap. Germline-derived CDR1 and CDR2 are MNHEY and SMNVEV (reference sequence). A remark on this clonotype: Its antigen is not known.

The chain recombines TRBV27 with TRBJ2-5; D remains unclear. Source material: blood. The receptor was isolated from a human donor in good health. The CDR3 reads CASSLDAPSFDPPGTQYF. The CDR3 DNA reads as TGTGCCAGCAGTTTAGACGCGCCCTCGTTCGACCCCCCAGGGACCCAGTACTTC.